This T cell receptor beta chain was recorded in a study of CD8 T cells in Susac syndrome (dated by TCRdb to about 2019). About the study as a whole: The study used repertoire sequencing to test whether antigen drove CD8+ T cell activation and differentiation in Susac syndrome. Clonality of the CD8+ T cell repertoire was compared between about a dozen healthy donors, about 14 Susac syndrome patients and some 15 multiple sclerosis patients. The study at large found these results: The number of individuals in the TCR sequencing and HLA analysis was recognized as being relatively small.

RNA was extracted using the RNeasy kit, and roughly 0.45 to 1 microgram was reverse transcribed with random hexamers. The immunoSEQ multiplex PCR assay, covering 54 Vbeta and 13 Jbeta segments, was used to amplify TCR beta CDR3 regions. Bias from PCR amplification was corrected by using a synthetic template baseline for primer optimization and for computational correction. The paper's data handling went like this. Reads were annotated to V, D and J genes according to IMGT and were analyzed with immunoSEQ Analyzer, with only productive sequences retained. Clonality was computed as one minus Shannon entropy normalized by log2 of the number of productive unique sequences. For each patient and control, public and private clones were evaluated among the 100 most prevalent clones. A clone was defined as Susac-specific if it was absent from the healthy and MS cohorts, from roughly 990 published viral clones and from other ImmuneACCESS disease sequences. In TCRdb, the public reads were trimmed at Q25 with fastp and aligned with MiXCR, with productive beta chains retained. One record per CDR3 amino acid sequence lists the most common genes and DNA. Clone size and V and J calls follow TCRdb, not the original study. The sample table shows tens of thousands of distinct CDR3 sequences, and 93% are seen once. About 0.54% of the sample rests with the top ten.

The CDR3 goes from the cysteine to the phenylalanine over 13 residues. Kept here is only the CDR3 DNA, which spans 39 bases and is read in frame from base 1. From V the trimming removes 11 bases and from J it removes 5 bases, while the gene matches leave 8 bases of the junction unaccounted for. In the case of this clonotype: Its cognate antigen has yet to be identified. Base qualities are not recorded, but no much larger clone differs from it by a single base.

High-throughput TCR beta sequencing profiled peripheral blood CD8+ and CD4+ T cells from healthy donors, Susac syndrome patients and multiple sclerosis patients. The healthy donors served as controls matched for age and sex. Bulk CD8+ and CD4+ T cells were purified by magnetic negative isolation, whereas CD8+ TEMRA cells were enriched by FACS. Blood was drawn into EDTA tubes, processed within 24 hours, and PBMCs were isolated by density gradient centrifugation. PBMCs intended for TCR sequencing were frozen in liquid nitrogen and were later thawed in a 37 degrees C water bath. The sorted or isolated CD4+, CD8+ and CD8+ TEMRA cells reached a purity of at least 90%.

Specimen: CD8+ T cells from PBMCs. The rearrangement combines TRBV23-1 with TRBJ2-5, with TRBD1 identical over 10 junction bases. TRBV23-1 belongs to the ORF category, with a function that is uncertain. The origin of this receptor is a human donor in good health. The base sequence is TGCGCCTCCGGGACAGGGGTTAGGGAGACCCAGTACTTC. It specifies CASGTGVRETQYF.